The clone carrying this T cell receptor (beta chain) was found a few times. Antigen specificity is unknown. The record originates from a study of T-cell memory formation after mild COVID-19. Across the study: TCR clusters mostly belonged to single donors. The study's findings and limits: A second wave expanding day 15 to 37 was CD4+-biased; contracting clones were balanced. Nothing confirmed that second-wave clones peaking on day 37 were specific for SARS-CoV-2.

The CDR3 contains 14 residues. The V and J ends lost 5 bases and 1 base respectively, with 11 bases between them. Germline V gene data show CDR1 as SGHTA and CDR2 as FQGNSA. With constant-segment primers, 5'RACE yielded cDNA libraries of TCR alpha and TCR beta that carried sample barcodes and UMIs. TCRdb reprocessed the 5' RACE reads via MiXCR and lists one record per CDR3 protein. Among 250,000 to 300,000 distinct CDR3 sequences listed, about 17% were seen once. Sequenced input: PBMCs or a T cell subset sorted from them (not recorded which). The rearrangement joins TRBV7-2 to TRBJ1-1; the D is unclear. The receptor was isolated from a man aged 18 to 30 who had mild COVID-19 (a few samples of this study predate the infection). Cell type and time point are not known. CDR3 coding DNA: TGTGCCAGCAGCCCAGGTGCAGCGAACACTGAAGCTTTCTTT. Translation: CASSPGAANTEAFF.